This T cell receptor (beta chain) was identified in a study of PD-L1 blockade in urothelial cancer. There are 15 residues in the CDR3. After removal of 5 bases from V and 1 base from J, the junction contained 7 bases not matched to a gene. Germline assignment: CDR1 SGHAT and CDR2 FQNNGV. Study-level points and caveats: Patients who had durable benefit saw their tumor-associated blood clones expand more at 3 weeks.

Stated time point: peripheral blood 6 weeks after treatment start. Every patient provided from 1 to 8 samples, collected pretreatment and on-treatment. This clone was observed a few times. Its specificity is unknown. Here immunoSEQ multiplex PCR was the method, and the copy in TCRdb shows in-frame clones only, minus some. Of under 40,000 clones in the sample, 89% are singletons; the top ten hold more than 6.5%. Sample: PBMCs, taken around atezolizumab (anti-PD-L1) treatment. The V and J genes are TRBV11-2 and TRBJ1-1, with TRBD1 matching over 7 bases. The origin of this receptor is a man older than 75 with urothelial cancer. This CDR3 reads CASSPRQGQNTEAFF. In DNA form, the CDR3 reads TGTGCCAGCAGCCCAAGACAGGGTCAGAACACTGAAGCTTTCTTT.